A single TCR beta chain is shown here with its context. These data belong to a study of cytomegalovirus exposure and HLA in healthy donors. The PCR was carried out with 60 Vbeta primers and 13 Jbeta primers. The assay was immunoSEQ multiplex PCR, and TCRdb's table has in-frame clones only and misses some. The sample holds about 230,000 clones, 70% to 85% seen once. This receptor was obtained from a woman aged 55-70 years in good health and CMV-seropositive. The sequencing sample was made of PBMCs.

CDR3: CASSGPENTEAFF. In DNA form, the CDR3 reads TGTGCCAGCAGTGGTCCAGAGAACACTGAAGCTTTCTTT. The rearrangement joins TRBV2 to TRBJ1-1, with unresolved D. Per the germline V gene, CDR1 is SNHLY and CDR2 is FYNNEI. This CDR3 has 13 residues. V was trimmed by 4 bases and J by 1 base, leaving 7 bases between them.